Detailed here is one TCR beta chain. No cognate antigen has been identified for it. The sample holds no much larger clone one base away, and base qualities are not on file. Library preparation used the immunoSEQ multiplex PCR assay. In TCRdb, the immuneACCESS table is reduced to in-frame sequences with V and J assigned. These tables do not hold every clone; where another copy was compared, an unresolved V gene accounts for under half, and the others remain unexplained. Recorded for this sample are over 50,000 clones; 88% of them occurred a single time. The ten top clones hold approximately 1.6% of the sample. The data are from a study of T cell changes during pregnancy in multiple sclerosis (dated by TCRdb to between 2019 and 2020). Looking at the study overall: The study examined how the T cell repertoire changed over the course of pregnancy in women with multiple sclerosis.

The CDR3 sequence holds 21 residues, the cysteine and phenylalanine included. Only the CDR3 region is kept as DNA, spanning 63 bases read in frame from base 1. Looking up the germline V gene (reference sequence) yields CDR1 LNHDA and CDR2 SQIVND. V is trimmed back by 5 bases and J by 0 bases, and the junction contains 19 bases that no gene match accounts for. The sequences come from peripheral blood, collected in the first trimester of pregnancy. The chain couples TRBV19 to TRBJ2-3; a stretch of 11 junction bases matches TRBD2. The sequence came from a female donor with multiple sclerosis, enrolled in a pregnancy study. CDR3 loop: CASSHTTPISGRAYSTDTQYF. In nucleotides, the sequence is TGTGCCAGTAGTCATACCACCCCGATTAGCGGGAGGGCCTATAGCACAGATACGCAGTATTTT. Here the CDR3 is joined to the reference TRBV19 and TRBJ2-3 genes, and the full variable domain is: DGGITQSPKYLFRKEGQNVTLSCEQNLNHDAMYWYRQDPGQGLRLIYYSQIVNDFQKGDIAEGYSVSREKKESFPLTVTSAQKNPTAFYLCASSHTTPISGRAYSTDTQYFGPGTRLTVL.